The following is a T cell receptor (beta chain) sequence with its context. The sample comes from a study of cytomegalovirus exposure and HLA in healthy donors. Germline lookup yields CDR1 GTSNPN and CDR2 SVGIG (reference sequence). Losses at the gene ends were 2 bases for V and 4 bases for J; bases not matched to a gene: 5. This CDR3 contains 15 residues. Use of 60 Vbeta and 13 Jbeta primers characterized the PCR. The protocol was immunoSEQ multiplex PCR, while the TCRdb copy is restricted to in-frame clones and leaves out a portion. The table lists about 190,000 clones, roughly four fifths of them singletons.

This clonotype was sampled from a woman younger than 35 in good health and CMV-seronegative. Sequencing was carried out using PBMCs. The chain has TRBV30 and TRBJ2-1; 10 nucleotides line up with TRBD2. CDR3 region: CAWSMGLANYNEQFF. In DNA form, the CDR3 reads TGTGCCTGGAGTATGGGACTAGCGAATTACAATGAGCAGTTCTTC.